This is a list of T cell receptor beta chains from one sample in a study of identical twins. One entry per CDR3 protein, called by TCRdb with MiXCR from the 5' RACE reads. Here the sample spans 700,000 or so distinct CDR3 sequences, roughly 8% being singletons. The same sample was also studied in work on yellow fever vaccine responses in identical twins.

Sequenced: PBMCs. Receptors were obtained from a young woman in good health. The CDR3 runs from the conserved cysteine through the conserved F or W. The D gene is left open where the match is weak. Not all rows give a size; the values are once, few, many and, for expanded clones, a class.

j_call	clone_size	v_call	d_call	cdr3_aa	cdr3_nt
TRBJ2-7	NA	TRBV18	NA	CASSMGQGTYEQYF	TGTGCCAGCTCAATGGGCCAGGGGACCTACGAGCAGTACTTC
TRBJ2-7	many	TRBV12-3/TRBV12-4	NA	CASNGGTRREQYF	TGTGCCAGCAATGGGGGGACGCGAAGGGAGCAGTACTTC
TRBJ2-2	many	TRBV12-3/TRBV12-4	TRBD2	CATQGLAGAGNTGELFF	TGTGCCACCCAGGGACTAGCGGGGGCGGGGAACACCGGGGAGCTGTTTTTT
TRBJ2-5	NA	TRBV4-3	TRBD1	CASSQGTGTGRETQYF	TGCGCCAGCAGCCAAGGGACCGGGACAGGCAGAGAGACCCAGTACTTC
TRBJ2-3	many	TRBV20-1	NA	CSAGLGGPSTDTQYF	TGCAGTGCTGGTCTGGGCGGGCCAAGCACAGATACGCAGTATTTT
TRBJ2-3	many	TRBV7-2	NA	CASSRDHTDTQYF	TGTGCCAGCAGCCGGGACCACACAGATACGCAGTATTTT
TRBJ1-5	NA	TRBV2	NA	CASTATGNQPQHF	TGTGCCAGCACCGCCACAGGGAATCAGCCCCAGCATTTT
TRBJ1-4	many	TRBV3-1	NA	CASSFGGRAGKLFF	TGTGCCAGCAGCTTCGGGGGGCGCGCCGGAAAACTGTTTTTT
TRBJ2-7	NA	TRBV5-5	NA	CASSLDAIYEQYF	TGTGCCAGCAGCTTGGACGCAATCTACGAGCAGTACTTC
TRBJ2-5	many	TRBV5-1	TRBD2	CASTPKPGLAQETQYF	TGCGCCAGCACTCCCAAGCCGGGACTAGCCCAAGAGACCCAGTACTTC
TRBJ1-1	few	TRBV2	NA	CASSEWRGMNTEAFF	TGTGCCAGCAGTGAATGGCGGGGAATGAACACTGAAGCTTTCTTT
TRBJ1-5	many	TRBV6-2/TRBV6-3	NA	CASSPTGAYQPQHF	TGTGCCAGCAGCCCCACGGGGGCTTATCAGCCCCAGCATTTT
TRBJ2-3	NA	TRBV20-1	TRBD1	CSASPRGRNTDTQYF	TGCAGTGCGAGTCCGAGGGGGCGCAACACAGATACGCAGTATTTT
TRBJ2-1	NA	TRBV12-3/TRBV12-4	TRBD2	CASSGGTTSNEQFF	TGTGCCAGCAGTGGCGGGACTACCTCTAATGAGCAGTTCTTC
TRBJ2-3	NA	TRBV10-2	NA	CASTLTSSVDTQYF	TGCGCCAGCACACTAACTAGCTCTGTAGATACGCAGTATTTT
TRBJ2-6	NA	TRBV5-1	TRBD1	CASSISGTDFSGANVLTF	TGCGCCAGCAGCATCTCCGGGACAGACTTCTCTGGGGCCAACGTCCTGACTTTC
TRBJ2-7	few	TRBV6-6	NA	CASRLAGYEQYF	TGTGCCAGCAGGCTAGCCGGGTACGAGCAGTACTTC